Listed below are T cell receptor beta chains from one sample, sequenced in a study of CD8+CD57+ T cells in acquired aplastic anemia. MiXCR was run by TCRdb on the reads, yielding one entry per CDR3 protein. The sample yields about 110,000 distinct CDR3 sequences, less than 65% seen once. The sample consisted of sorted CD4+, CD8+, or CD8+CD57+ T cells (not recorded which) from PBMCs. These receptors were obtained from a human donor in good health, serving as a control. Both conserved end residues are part of each CDR3. Fields, in order: J gene, D gene, V gene, clone size, CDR3 DNA, CDR3 protein. The D gene is left open where the match is weak. Not every row has a clone size; where given, it reads once, few, many or a size class.

>TRBJ2-3|NA|TRBV2|many
TGTGCCAGCAGCGCCAGGGCTACGCCCCGCACAGATACGCAGTATTTT
CASSARATPRTDTQYF
>TRBJ2-7|TRBD1|TRBV19|few
TGTGCCAGTAAGGGCAGGGGGATCAAAAACGAGCAGTACTTC
CASKGRGIKNEQYF
>TRBJ2-7|NA|TRBV10-3|once
TGTGCCATCAGTGAAGTCCAGGGGGGGCGAGGGCAGTACTTC
CAISEVQGGRGQYF
>TRBJ1-4|TRBD1|TRBV11-3|NA
TGTGCCAGCAGCTCGGGACAGGGGACGGCTAATGAAAAACTGTTTTTT
CASSSGQGTANEKLFF
>TRBJ2-7|TRBD1|TRBV10-3|many
TGTGCCATCAGTGAGCTTGGGGACAGGGAGAGCTCCTACGAGCAGTACTTC
CAISELGDRESSYEQYF
>TRBJ2-3|TRBD1|TRBV19|few
TGTGCCAGTTGCGAACAGGGGTACGGCACGGATACGCAGTATTTT
CASCEQGYGTDTQYF
>TRBJ2-7|NA|TRBV14|many
TGTGCCAGCAGCCAAGGTAGCGGCCCCTACGAGCAGTACTTC
CASSQGSGPYEQYF
>TRBJ1-1|NA|TRBV5-1|NA
TGCGCCAGCAGATCGACAGTGAACACTGAAGCTTTCTTT
CASRSTVNTEAFF
>TRBJ1-1|TRBD1|TRBV5-4|NA
TGTGCCAGCAGGGGAACAGGGGGAGTCAACACTGAAGCTTTCTTT
CASRGTGGVNTEAFF
>TRBJ2-7|NA|TRBV5-5|NA
TGTGCCAGCAGCCAAGAAGGGTTAGGCAAGCAGTACTTC
CASSQEGLGKQYF
>TRBJ1-6|NA|TRBV5-1|NA
TGCGCCAGCCCCCCCGGTGAGACCTATGATTCACCCCTCCACTTT
CASPPGETYDSPLHF
>TRBJ2-1|NA|TRBV20-1|many
TGCAGTGCTACTAATAGCAGAGCCTTGGTGGGGAATGAGCAGTTCTTC
CSATNSRALVGNEQFF
>TRBJ1-6|NA|TRBV18|many
TGTGCCAGCTCACCATCGGACAATTCACCCCTCCACTTT
CASSPSDNSPLHF
>TRBJ1-5|TRBD1|TRBV6-1|NA
TGTGCCAGCAGTGACAGGGGGTCGGTCAATCAGCCCCAGCATTTT
CASSDRGSVNQPQHF
>TRBJ1-3|NA|TRBV19|NA
TGTGCCACTGCGAGGGCAGGGTCCGTCGGAAACACCATATATTTT
CATARAGSVGNTIYF
>TRBJ2-3|NA|TRBV5-1|NA
TGCGCCAGCAGCTTGGAGTCCCTCACAGATACGCAGTATTTT
CASSLESLTDTQYF
>TRBJ2-1|NA|TRBV7-3|NA
TGTGCCAGCAGCCCCGACAGACACAATGAGCAGTTCTTC
CASSPDRHNEQFF
>TRBJ2-7|NA|TRBV29-1|NA
TGCAGCGTTGAAGCTCAGGGCAGGCCCTACGAGCAGTACTTC
CSVEAQGRPYEQYF
>TRBJ1-1|NA|TRBV2|NA
TGTGGCAGCCGAATAGTACGGGGAGCTGAAGCTTTCTTT
CGSRIVRGAEAFF
>TRBJ2-3|NA|TRBV10-3|NA
TGTGCCATCAGGGGGACTAGCACAGATACGCAGTATTTT
CAIRGTSTDTQYF
>TRBJ1-1|NA|TRBV19|many
TGTGCCAGTACCAAGACAGTGAACACTGAAGCTTTCTTT
CASTKTVNTEAFF
>TRBJ2-1|NA|TRBV12-3/TRBV12-4|many
TGTGCCAGCAGCGGGGGTTCCGCCTACAATGAGCAGTTCTTC
CASSGGSAYNEQFF
>TRBJ2-7|TRBD1|TRBV20-1|NA
TGCAGTGCCCCTCGACAGGGGGCCCACGAGCAGTACTTC
CSAPRQGAHEQYF
>TRBJ2-7|NA|TRBV6-5|once
TGTGCCAGCAGTTACCGAGTACAGGGCCTCTACTACGAGCAGTACTTC
CASSYRVQGLYYEQYF
>TRBJ2-2|NA|TRBV15|NA
TGTGCCACCAAGGCTAGCGCCGGGGAGCTGTTTTTT
CATKASAGELFF
>TRBJ2-2|TRBD2|TRBV4-3|few
TGCGCCAGCAGCCAAGAGGGAGGGGCAGGCGGGGAGCTGTTTTTT
CASSQEGGAGGELFF
>TRBJ1-2|NA|TRBV29-1|few
TGCAGCGTTCTCCTAGGGGTTGGCTATGGCTACACCTTC
CSVLLGVGYGYTF
>TRBJ2-3|TRBD2|TRBV12-5|NA
TGTGCTAGTGGTAAACTAGCGGGGGGGCTCTTGACGCAGTATTTT
CASGKLAGGLLTQYF
>TRBJ1-2|NA|TRBV29-1|NA
TGCAGCGTCTTAAGGAGCTATGGCTACACCTTC
CSVLRSYGYTF
>TRBJ2-2|NA|TRBV10-3|NA
TGTGCCGCGCGGGTGCAGAACACCGGGGAGCTGTTTTTT
CAARVQNTGELFF
>TRBJ2-7|TRBD2|TRBV7-2|NA
TGTGCCACGACCCCCCGGGGGGGATACGAGCAGTACTTC
CATTPRGGYEQYF
>TRBJ1-5|NA|TRBV7-9|NA
TGTGCCAGCAGCGCGAACAATCAGCCCCAGCATTTT
CASSANNQPQHF
>TRBJ1-2|TRBD1|TRBV13|many
TGTGCCAGCAGCCTAGAGGGGACAGCAACTAACTATGGCTACACCTTC
CASSLEGTATNYGYTF
>TRBJ2-3|NA|TRBV7-3|once
TGTGCCAGCAGTGTCAGTAACACAGATACGCAGTATTTT
CASSVSNTDTQYF
>TRBJ1-6|NA|TRBV20-1|NA
TGCAGTGCTAGACACGGACAGCTTAATTCACCCCTCCACTTT
CSARHGQLNSPLHF
>TRBJ2-7|NA|TRBV2|NA
TGTGCCAGCAGTTTAACCCTCGGTTACGAGCAGTACTTC
CASSLTLGYEQYF
>TRBJ1-2|NA|TRBV11-1|NA
TGTGCCAGCAGCTTAGCGAATCGGGCACCCTATGGCTGCACCTTC
CASSLANRAPYGCTF
>TRBJ1-2|TRBD1|TRBV6-5|NA
TGTGCCAGCAGTTCCCCTACCGGGACAGGGGTCTATGGCTACACCTTC
CASSSPTGTGVYGYTF
>TRBJ1-1|NA|TRBV30|NA
TGTGCCTGGAGTGACGCAGCACCCTCCACTGAAGCTTTCTTT
CAWSDAAPSTEAFF
>TRBJ1-3|NA|TRBV4-3|many
TGCGCCAGCAGCCAGGGAGAGACTGGAAACACCATATATTTT
CASSQGETGNTIYF
>TRBJ2-1|NA|TRBV10-3|NA
TGTGCCATCAGTGAGATTGAAACTAGGGTATACAATGAGCAGTTCTTC
CAISEIETRVYNEQFF
>TRBJ2-3|TRBD2|TRBV12-3/TRBV12-4|many
TGTGCCAGCAGCCGGACTAGCGGGGGGTTTCCAGATACGCAGTATTTT
CASSRTSGGFPDTQYF
>TRBJ1-2|NA|TRBV2|NA
TGTGCCAGCAGTGCTGAGCAGGCAAGCTATGGCTACACCTTC
CASSAEQASYGYTF
>TRBJ1-5|NA|TRBV3-1|many
TGTGCCAGCAGCCAGGGCGTAACTAGCAATCAGCCCCAGCATTTT
CASSQGVTSNQPQHF
>TRBJ1-6|NA|TRBV25-1|NA
TGTGCCAGCAGTTCCTCGGCGGCTAATTCACCCCTCCACTTT
CASSSSAANSPLHF
>TRBJ1-4|NA|TRBV2|many
TGTGCCACCTTGGCCCAGGGTAAAAAACTGTTTTTT
CATLAQGKKLFF
>TRBJ2-7|TRBD2|TRBV24-1|NA
TGTGCCACCAGTGACAAACTAGCGGGGCCTTGGAACGAGCAGTACTTC
CATSDKLAGPWNEQYF
>TRBJ2-7|NA|TRBV7-9|few
TGTGCCAGCAGCACTAACCGGGGCGAGCAGTACTTC
CASSTNRGEQYF
>TRBJ1-2|TRBD1|TRBV6-1|many
TGTGCCAGCAGTCCCCGGACAGGGAGGGACTATGGCTACACCTTC
CASSPRTGRDYGYTF
>TRBJ2-6|TRBD1|TRBV5-6|many
TGTGCCAGCAGCCCAACGGGGACAGTTACTGGGGCCAACGTCCTGACTTTC
CASSPTGTVTGANVLTF
>TRBJ1-3|NA|TRBV28|few
TGTGCCAGCAGAAACAGAGGACCGACTGGAAACACCATATATTTT
CASRNRGPTGNTIYF
>TRBJ2-1|NA|TRBV12-3/TRBV12-4|many
TGTGCCAGCAGGGACGTCAATGAGCAGTTCTTC
CASRDVNEQFF
>TRBJ2-3|TRBD2|TRBV14|many
TGTGCCAGCAGCCTACCAGAAGCGGGGAGCACAGATACGCAGTATTTT
CASSLPEAGSTDTQYF